This T cell receptor beta chain came from a study of OX40 agonist ivuxolimab in advanced cancers. Study background: The drug used for patients, ivuxolimab, was an agonistic anti-OX40 (CD134) antibody.

The table came from immunoSEQ multiplex PCR; TCRdb's copy has only in-frame clones and leaves some out. The sample lists about 63,000 clones; 85% to 90% were seen once. Drawing of blood for sampling happened at baseline, at cycle 4 day 1, and at cycle 7 day 1. For this clone: Its antigen is undetermined.

The CDR3 has 13 residues. The germline V gene encodes CDR1 SNHLY and CDR2 FYNNEI. The V segment lost 8 bases and the J segment 2 bases; nucleotides outside the gene matches: 5. Broader study findings: Both blood CD4+ and CD8+ T cells showed clonal growth by week 6 at 0.1 to 3.0 mg/kg. Nonresponders included some who also had low normalized T-cell clonal expansion.

The sample here was CD4+ or CD8+ T cells sorted from blood, taken in a trial of the OX40 agonist ivuxolimab. The origin of this receptor is an adult with an advanced solid tumor such as melanoma, head and neck, liver or kidney cancer. This rearrangement joins TRBV2 to TRBJ2-5, with TRBD2 matching 7 bases. CDR3 coding DNA: TGTGCCAGCCCGGGGGAGGGTCAAGAGACCCAGTACTTC. It codes for CASPGEGQETQYF.